Below are 27 T cell receptor beta chains sequenced from a single sample in a study of coeliac disease. Measured with immunoSEQ multiplex PCR; TCRdb has only the in-frame clones, and not every one. There are several thousand clones in the sample; approximately 75% occur only once, and under 6% lies in the top ten. The sequencing input was lamina propria lymphocytes from the gut. The receptors stem from a woman under 30 with active celiac disease.

The chain combines TRBV4-1 with TRBJ2-1, with no clear D. Germline V lookup: CDR1 MGHRA, CDR2 YSYEKL. The ends were cut back, 1 base at V and 5 bases at J, with 12 bases in the middle. This CDR3 is 15 amino acids long. The CDR3 reads CASSQGKRVHNEQFF. The CDR3 bases are TGCGCCAGCAGCCAAGGGAAACGGGTGCACAATGAGCAGTTCTTC.

The V call is TRBV6-5, the J call TRBJ1-1; D is unresolved. The CDR3 extends over 13 amino acids. Germline V gene lookup returns CDR1 MNHEY and CDR2 SVGAGI. V was clipped by 2 bases and J by 10 bases, with 14 bases between them. CDR3 coding DNA: TGTGCCAGCAGTTACGAGGGAGGCTCGGTAGCTTTCTTT. Its protein product is CASSYEGGSVAFF.

The CDR3 sequence: CASSPPGQGDSPLHF. The CDR3 region has the DNA TGTGCCAGCTCACCACCGGGACAGGGGGATTCACCCCTCCACTTT. The V gene is TRBV18, the J gene TRBJ1-6; 11 bases agree with TRBD1. This CDR3 is built from 15 residues. The germline gives CDR1 KGHSH, CDR2 LQKENI. V lost 0 bases and J lost 8; bases outside the gene matches: 0. Drawing the rest from reference TRBV18 and TRBJ1-6, the complete variable domain is NAGVMQNPRHLVRRRGQEARLRCSPMKGHSHVYWYRQLPEEGLKFMVYLQKENIIDESGMPKERFSAEFPKEGPSILRIQQVVRGDSAAYFCASSPPGQGDSPLHFGNGTRLTVT.

This chain links TRBV5-4 with TRBJ2-1; a possible D gene is TRBD1 (5 bases). The CDR3 sequence is 14 residues long. Germline values: CDR1 SGHNT, CDR2 YYREEE (reference sequence). Trimming took 1 base from V and 3 from J, leaving 8 bases between them. CDR3: CASSLMGHYNEQFF. The CDR3 bases are TGTGCCAGCAGCTTGATGGGGCACTACAATGAGCAGTTCTTC.

This sequence joins TRBV4-2 and TRBJ1-1, with 10 bases fitting TRBD1. Germline V gene sequence: CDR1 LGHNA, CDR2 YNFKEQ. CDR3 length: 14 amino acids. With V trimmed by 4 bases and J by 7 bases, 6 bases remained unmatched. CDR3 nucleotide sequence: TGTGCCAGCAGCCGGGAGGGACAGGGGAATGAAGCTTTCTTT. It is translated as CASSREGQGNEAFF.

CDR3 protein: CSVERQGDYGYTF. DNA of the CDR3: TGCAGCGTTGAAAGACAGGGGGACTATGGCTACACCTTC. V usage is TRBV29-1 and J usage is TRBJ1-2; 9 bases align to TRBD1. The CDR3 has 13 residues. V shed 2 bases and J 3 bases; nucleotides not matched to a gene: 1. The V gene's germline CDR1 is SQVTM and CDR2 ANQGSEA.

The genes are TRBV5-1 and TRBJ2-3; TRBD2 matches 9 bases. This CDR3 region has 16 residues. The germline V gene encodes CDR1 SGHRS and CDR2 YFSETQ. J lost 0 bases, V lost 1 base, and 3 bases had no gene match. This CDR3 is CASSLTSGLSTDTQYF. The CDR3, as DNA: TGCGCCAGCAGCTTGACTAGCGGGCTAAGCACAGATACGCAGTATTTT.

The CDR3 loop reads CASSTGQPRDEKLFF. The DNA of the CDR3 is TGTGCCAGCAGCACCGGACAGCCTCGGGATGAAAAACTGTTTTTT. This chain uses TRBV7-9 with TRBJ1-4; tentatively, D is TRBD1 (6 bases). Trimming took 5 bases from V and 6 from J, leaving 16 bases between them. From germline, CDR1 is SEHNR and CDR2 FQNEAQ (reference sequence). The CDR3 has 15 amino acids.

The J gene is TRBJ2-5, the V gene TRBV7-6, with 11 nucleotides matching TRBD2. Germline V gene sequence: CDR1 SGHVS, CDR2 FNYEAQ. The CDR3 has 15 amino acids. Trimming at V came to 1 base and at J to 5 bases, leaving 3 bases not matched to a gene. DNA of the CDR3: TGTGCCAGCAGCTTAGTTGCTAGCGGGAGGGAGACCCAGTACTTC. This gives the protein CASSLVASGRETQYF.

This sequence joins TRBV6-5 and TRBJ2-1; 7 nucleotides agree with TRBD1. Germline V lookup: CDR1 MNHEY, CDR2 SVGAGI. The CDR3 runs 14 residues. V trimming: 2 bases; J trimming: 6 bases; junction bases outside the gene matches: 4. The chain's CDR3 is CASSYVAGGNEQFF. For the CDR3, the DNA is TGTGCCAGCAGTTACGTGGCAGGGGGCAATGAGCAGTTCTTC.

The chain couples TRBV9 to TRBJ2-1; 11 bases are a match to TRBD2. CDR1 and CDR2 from the germline V gene are SGDLS and YYNGEE. After removal of 0 bases from V and 0 bases from J, the junction contained 5 bases not matched to a gene. The CDR3 length is 18 residues. The CDR3 sequence: CASSVGTSGSSSYNEQFF. The DNA for the CDR3 is TGTGCCAGCAGCGTAGGGACTAGCGGGTCGAGCTCCTACAATGAGCAGTTCTTC.

The genes are TRBV19 and TRBJ1-1; D uncertain. This CDR3 spans 14 amino acids. V lost 6 bases to trimming and J lost 4 bases, with 15 bases between them. CDR1 and CDR2 (germline): LNHDA, SQIVND (reference sequence). CDR3 in amino acids: CASRTTASPTEAFF. CDR3 DNA sequence: TGTGCCAGTAGAACCACAGCTAGCCCCACTGAAGCTTTCTTT.

The chain carries TRBV7-9 and TRBJ2-7; D is uncertain. Germline CDR1 is SEHNR and CDR2 is FQNEAQ (reference sequence). CDR3 length equals 14 residues. Trimming pared 4 bases from V and 0 bases from J, leaving 10 bases between. The CDR3 DNA follows: TGTGCCAGCAGCTCCGACCGGAGCTCCTACGAGCAGTACTTC. It codes for CASSSDRSSYEQYF.

The chain is built from TRBV18 and TRBJ2-3, with TRBD2 matching over 13 bases. The J segment lost 4 bases and the V segment lost 3 bases, leaving 7 bases of the junction unmatched. The CDR3 is made up of 17 amino acids. Germline assignment: CDR1 KGHSH and CDR2 LQKENI. The CDR3 sequence is CASSPTGTSGIADTQYF. The CDR3 DNA follows: TGTGCCAGCTCACCGACGGGGACTAGCGGGATCGCAGATACGCAGTATTTT.

This clone has just one count. The genes are TRBV10-1 and TRBJ1-1; no clear D. V was cut by 0 bases and J by 2 bases, with 34 bases left in between. Germline V CDR1 and CDR2: WNHNN, SYGVQD (reference sequence). This CDR3 spans 23 amino acids. CDR3 loop: CASSESLSFPRRVVVSLNTEAFF. In DNA form, the CDR3 reads TGCGCCAGCAGTGAGTCGTTGTCGTTTCCGAGGCGGGTGGTCGTTAGTCTTAACACTGAAGCTTTCTTT.

The CDR3 loop reads CASRILGSTGELFF. Here the CDR3 DNA reads TGTGCCAGTCGAATACTCGGGAGCACCGGGGAGCTGTTTTTT. V and J are TRBV19 and TRBJ2-2; weak D call: TRBD2 (6 bases). The V end lost 8 bases, the J end lost 4 bases, and 14 bases lay between the germline ends. CDR1 LNHDA and CDR2 SQIVND come from the germline V gene (reference sequence). The CDR3 is 14 amino acids.

This chain uses TRBV19 with TRBJ2-7; the match to TRBD2 covers 11 bases. Trimming at V came to 5 bases and at J to 0 bases, leaving 6 bases not matched to a gene. The CDR3 is 16 amino acids. Looked up from germline, CDR1 is LNHDA and CDR2 is SQIVND (reference sequence). The CDR3 region is CASSPYSGRASYEQYF. For the CDR3, the DNA is TGTGCCAGTAGTCCTTATAGCGGGAGGGCCTCCTACGAGCAGTACTTC.

The chain joins TRBV7-9 to TRBJ2-7, with 7 bases lining up with TRBD1. Germline V gives CDR1 SEHNR, CDR2 FQNEAQ (reference sequence). The CDR3 sequence is 14 residues long. V lost 5 bases, J lost 0 bases, and 4 bases stayed unmatched. CDR3 in DNA: TGTGCCAGCAGCCACCGGGACAGCTCCTACGAGCAGTACTTC. It encodes CASSHRDSSYEQYF. Variable domain in full (rest from reference TRBV7-9 and TRBJ2-7): DTGVSQNPRHKITKRGQNVTFRCDPISEHNRLYWYRQTLGQGPEFLTYFQNEAQLEKSRLLSDRFSAERPKGSFSTLEIQRTEQGDSAMYLCASSHRDSSYEQYFGPGTRLTVT.

This clone was seen only once. The chain combines TRBV12-5 with TRBJ2-3; tentative D call: TRBD2 (5 bases). CDR1 and CDR2 (germline): LGHNT, FRNRAP. V was pared by 6 bases and J by 0 bases, with 13 bases between. CDR3 length: 15 amino acids. In DNA form, the CDR3 reads TGTGCTAGTGGGTCAGGACTTACTAGCACAGATACGCAGTATTTT. It specifies CASGSGLTSTDTQYF.

This clone appeared a few times. The gene calls are TRBV5-1 and TRBJ2-4, with TRBD1 identical over 11 bases. The CDR3 is 16 residues long. Unmatched junction bases numbered 4, after V lost 0 bases and J lost 5 bases. Germline V gene lookup returns CDR1 SGHRS and CDR2 YFSETQ. CDR3 residues: CASSLGGTGGQNIQYF. CDR3 coding DNA: TGCGCCAGCAGCTTGGGTGGGACAGGGGGTCAAAACATTCAGTACTTC.

The chain employs TRBV7-6 and TRBJ2-7, with TRBD1 identical over 7 bases. There are 19 residues in the CDR3. Germline values: CDR1 SGHVS, CDR2 FNYEAQ. J gave up 0 bases and V 2 bases, and 16 bases lay outside the gene matches. CDR3 coding DNA: TGTGCCAGCAGCTTACGGTTCGAACAGGGGCCTTTTCTCTCCTACGAGCAGTACTTC. Amino acid sequence: CASSLRFEQGPFLSYEQYF.

V gene TRBV6-1 combines with J gene TRBJ2-3, with D perhaps TRBD1 (5 bases). V lost 1 base and J 4 bases, leaving 9 bases between the germline ends. CDR1 MNHNS and CDR2 SASEGT come from the germline V gene. This CDR3 region has 14 residues. CDR3 nucleotides: TGTGCCAGCAGTGAAGGGGGCGGATCAGATACGCAGTATTTT. It codes for CASSEGGGSDTQYF.

The chain joins TRBV7-8 to TRBJ2-3; D not resolved. Germline V CDR1 and CDR2: SGHVS, FQNEAQ. This CDR3 spans 15 amino acids. The ends were cut back, 2 bases at V and 2 bases at J, with 11 bases in the middle. The CDR3 reads CASSLLSRITDTQYF. CDR3 bases: TGTGCCAGCAGCTTATTATCGCGTATCACAGATACGCAGTATTTT.

V and J are TRBV5-6 and TRBJ2-1, with D maybe TRBD2 (6 bases). This CDR3 has 13 residues. Germline values: CDR1 SGHDT, CDR2 YYEEEE. V lost 3 bases and J 7 bases, leaving 11 bases between the germline ends. The CDR3 DNA follows: TGTGCCAGCAGCTCCGGGACTTTGAATGAGCAGTTCTTC. It specifies CASSSGTLNEQFF.

The V and J genes are TRBV5-1 and TRBJ2-2, with D possibly matching TRBD2 (6 bases). The CDR3 runs 15 residues. V dropped 0 bases and J dropped 6 bases, with 12 bases sitting between them. CDR1 and CDR2 from the germline V gene are SGHRS and YFSETQ. The CDR3 sequence is CASSLGPTSPGELFF. As DNA, the CDR3 is TGCGCCAGCAGCTTGGGCCCGACTAGTCCCGGGGAGCTGTTTTTT.

This clone occurred once. The chain joins TRBV4-1 to TRBJ2-5; possible D gene TRBD2, 6 bases. The CDR3 extends over 19 amino acids. Germline V gene sequence: CDR1 MGHRA, CDR2 YSYEKL. With 0 bases removed from V and 1 base from J, the gap between germline ends came to 21 bases. The CDR3 region has the DNA TGCGCCAGCAGCCAAGATAGCGGTAGCTGGGGGTCCGGCCAAGAGACCCAGTACTTC. Its translation is CASSQDSGSWGSGQETQYF.

The count of this clone is one. The J gene is TRBJ2-2, the V gene TRBV5-1; 8 positions match TRBD1. The CDR3 loop spans 17 amino acids. The V gene's germline CDR1 is SGHRS and CDR2 YFSETQ. V lost 6 bases and J lost 4; bases outside the gene matches: 14. CDR3 sequence: CASMRTGSEGGTGELFF. Here the CDR3 DNA reads TGCGCCAGCATGCGGACAGGGAGTGAGGGGGGCACCGGGGAGCTGTTTTTT.